This T cell receptor beta chain originates from a study of T cells after somatic rescue of genetic block. This CDR3 is built from 15 residues. The V gene end was trimmed by 4 bases and the J gene end by 6 bases; junction bases not matched to a gene: 6. Looked up from germline, CDR1 is SGHDT and CDR2 is YYEEEE. The data were produced by immunoSEQ multiplex PCR, yet TCRdb's version contains in-frame clones alone and is incomplete. The sample includes roughly 67,000 clones, around 90% of them seen just once. Material for sequencing was peripheral blood mononuclear cells (PBMCs). The V and J genes are TRBV5-6 and TRBJ2-2; 10 bases map to TRBD2. The clonotype was recovered from a man aged 40-49 years. CDR3 DNA: TGTGCCAGCAGCCCGCCTAGCGGGAGCCCCGGGGAGCTGTTTTTT. Translation gives CASSPPSGSPGELFF.